Included here is one T cell receptor (beta chain) sequence, with context. The authors' processing: Filtering differed for immunoSEQ, which gave only junction sequences without quality scores. Using immunoSEQ multiplex PCR, the repertoire was profiled, and TCRdb retains in-frame clones only, with some absent. V and J calls and clone size are those listed in that table; D and trimming were worked out from the DNA. The sample comprises under 1 million clones, 90% to 95% of which are singletons, and 24% rests with the top ten. This record belongs to a study of shared clonotypes between healthy human individuals. Naive CD8 cells, CD45RO-negative and positively selected for CCR7, excluded terminally differentiated effector memory CD45RA+ cells. Germline CDR1 reads SGHVS; CDR2 reads FQNEAQ. This CDR3 has 14 amino acids. V was pared by 1 base and J by 5 bases, with 12 bases between.

This receptor was taken from a man aged 25-45 years in good health. The sequenced material came from naive CD8+ T cells sorted from blood. The genes are TRBV7-8 and TRBJ2-7; no definite D call. The CDR3 loop is CASSLGLVTHEQYF. The CDR3 DNA reads as TGTGCCAGCAGCTTAGGTTTAGTTACCCACGAGCAGTACTTC. The full variable domain, in which reference TRBV7-8 and TRBJ2-7 provide the parts outside the CDR3, is GAGVSQSPRYKVAKRGQDVALRCDPISGHVSLFWYQQALGQGPEFLTYFQNEAQLDKSGLPSDRFFAERPEGSVSTLKIQRTQQEDSAVYLCASSLGLVTHEQYFGPGTRLTVT.